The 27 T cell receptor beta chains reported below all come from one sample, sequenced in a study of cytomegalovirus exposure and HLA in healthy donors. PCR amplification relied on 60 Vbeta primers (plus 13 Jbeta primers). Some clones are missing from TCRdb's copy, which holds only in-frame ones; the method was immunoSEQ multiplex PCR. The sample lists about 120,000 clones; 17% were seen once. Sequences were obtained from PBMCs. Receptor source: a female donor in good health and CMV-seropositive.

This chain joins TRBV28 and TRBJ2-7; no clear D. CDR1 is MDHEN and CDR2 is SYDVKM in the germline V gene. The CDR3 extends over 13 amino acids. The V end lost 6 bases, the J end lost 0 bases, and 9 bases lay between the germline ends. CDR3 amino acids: CASRSRVSYEQYF. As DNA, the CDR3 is TGTGCCAGCAGGTCCCGGGTCTCCTACGAGCAGTACTTC. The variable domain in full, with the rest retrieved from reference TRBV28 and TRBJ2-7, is DVKVTQSSRYLVKRTGEKVFLECVQDMDHENMFWYRQDPGLGLRLIYFSYDVKMKEKGDIPEGYSVSREKKERFSLILESASTNQTSMYLCASRSRVSYEQYFGPGTRLTVT.

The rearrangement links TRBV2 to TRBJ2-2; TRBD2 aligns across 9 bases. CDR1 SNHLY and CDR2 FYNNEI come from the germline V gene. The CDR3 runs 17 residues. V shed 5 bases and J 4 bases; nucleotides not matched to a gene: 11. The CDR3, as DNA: TGTGCCAGCAGTCGGGCCCTGCGGGGGGGCCGCACCGGGGAGCTGTTTTTT. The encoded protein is CASSRALRGGRTGELFF.

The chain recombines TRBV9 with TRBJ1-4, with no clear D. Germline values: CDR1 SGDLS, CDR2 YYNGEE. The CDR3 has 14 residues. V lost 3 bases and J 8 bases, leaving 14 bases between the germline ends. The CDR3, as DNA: TGTGCCAGCAGCGCGCTCCAGACGGGGGAAAAACTGTTTTTT. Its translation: CASSALQTGEKLFF.

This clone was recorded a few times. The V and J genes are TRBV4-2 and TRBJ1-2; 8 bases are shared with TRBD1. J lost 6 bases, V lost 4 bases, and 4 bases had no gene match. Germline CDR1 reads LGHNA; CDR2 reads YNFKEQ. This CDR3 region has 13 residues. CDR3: CASSPTGVDGYTF. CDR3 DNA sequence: TGTGCCAGCAGCCCGACAGGGGTGGATGGCTACACCTTC.

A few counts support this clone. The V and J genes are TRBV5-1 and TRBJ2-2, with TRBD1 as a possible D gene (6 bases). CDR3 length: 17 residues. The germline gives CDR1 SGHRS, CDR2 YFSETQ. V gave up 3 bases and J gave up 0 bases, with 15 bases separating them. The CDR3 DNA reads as TGCGCCAGCAGCTCGACCCCGGGACACACGAACACCGGGGAGCTGTTTTTT. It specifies CASSSTPGHTNTGELFF.

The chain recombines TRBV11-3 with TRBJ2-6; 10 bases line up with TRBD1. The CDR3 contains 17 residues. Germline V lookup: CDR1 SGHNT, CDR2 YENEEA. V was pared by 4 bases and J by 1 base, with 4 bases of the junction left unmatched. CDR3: CASSSGTGESGANVLTF. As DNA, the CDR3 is TGTGCCAGCAGCTCCGGGACAGGGGAATCTGGGGCCAACGTCCTGACTTTC.

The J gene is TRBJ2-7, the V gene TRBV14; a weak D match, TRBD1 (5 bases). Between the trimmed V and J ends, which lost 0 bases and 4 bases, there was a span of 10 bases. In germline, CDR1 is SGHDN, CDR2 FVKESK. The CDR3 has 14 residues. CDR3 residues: CASSQDIRAYEQYF. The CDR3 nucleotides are TGTGCCAGCAGCCAAGATATCAGGGCTTACGAGCAGTACTTC.

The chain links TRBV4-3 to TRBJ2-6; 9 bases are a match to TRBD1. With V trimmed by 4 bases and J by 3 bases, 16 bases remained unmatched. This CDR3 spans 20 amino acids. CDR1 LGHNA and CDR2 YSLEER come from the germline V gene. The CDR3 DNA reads TGCGCCAGCAGCCCCGAAAGGGTAGGGACAGGGTATTATGGGGCCAACGTCCTGACTTTC. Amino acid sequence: CASSPERVGTGYYGANVLTF.

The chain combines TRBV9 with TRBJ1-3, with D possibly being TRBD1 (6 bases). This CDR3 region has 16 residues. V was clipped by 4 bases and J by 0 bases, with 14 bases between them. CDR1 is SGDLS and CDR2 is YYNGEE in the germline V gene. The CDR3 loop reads CASSLSRTDSGNTIYF. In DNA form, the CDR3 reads TGTGCCAGCAGCCTGAGTAGGACAGACTCTGGAAACACCATATATTTT. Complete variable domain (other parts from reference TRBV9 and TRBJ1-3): DSGVTQTPKHLITATGQRVTLRCSPRSGDLSVYWYQQSLDQGLQFLIQYYNGEERAKGNILERFSAQQFPDLHSELNLSSLELGDSALYFCASSLSRTDSGNTIYFGEGSWLTVV.

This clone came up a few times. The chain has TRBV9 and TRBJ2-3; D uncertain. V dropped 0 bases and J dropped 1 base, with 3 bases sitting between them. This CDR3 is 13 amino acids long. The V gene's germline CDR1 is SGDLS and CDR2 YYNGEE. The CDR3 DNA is TGTGCCAGCAGCGTAGCTGGCACAGATACGCAGTATTTT. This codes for CASSVAGTDTQYF.

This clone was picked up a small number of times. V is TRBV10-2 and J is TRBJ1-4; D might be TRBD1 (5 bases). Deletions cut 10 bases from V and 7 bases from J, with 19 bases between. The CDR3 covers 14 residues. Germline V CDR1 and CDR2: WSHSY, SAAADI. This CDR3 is CATKRGGDGEKLFF. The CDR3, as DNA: TGCGCCACCAAAAGGGGAGGGGACGGTGAAAAACTGTTTTTT.

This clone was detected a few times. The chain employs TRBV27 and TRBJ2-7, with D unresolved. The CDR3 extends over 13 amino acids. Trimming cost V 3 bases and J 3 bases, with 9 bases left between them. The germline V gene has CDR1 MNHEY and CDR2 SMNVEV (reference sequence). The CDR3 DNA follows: TGTGCCAGCAGTTTGCTTTCCGGCTACGAGCAGTACTTC. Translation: CASSLLSGYEQYF.

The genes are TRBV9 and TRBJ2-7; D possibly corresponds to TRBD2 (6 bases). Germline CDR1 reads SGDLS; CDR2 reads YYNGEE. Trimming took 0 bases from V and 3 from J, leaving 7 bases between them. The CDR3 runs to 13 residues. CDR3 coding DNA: TGTGCCAGCAGCGTAGTGGGGGGCTACGAGCAGTACTTC. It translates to CASSVVGGYEQYF.

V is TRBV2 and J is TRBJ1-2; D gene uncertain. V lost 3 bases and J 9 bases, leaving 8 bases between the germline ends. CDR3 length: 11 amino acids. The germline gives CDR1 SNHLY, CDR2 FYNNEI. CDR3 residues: CASSDLASYTF. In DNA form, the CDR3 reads TGTGCCAGCAGTGATCTGGCCAGCTACACCTTC.

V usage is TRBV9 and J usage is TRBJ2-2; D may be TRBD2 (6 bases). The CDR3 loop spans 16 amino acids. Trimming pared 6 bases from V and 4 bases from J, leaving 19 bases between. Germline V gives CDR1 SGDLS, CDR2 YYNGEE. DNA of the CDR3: TGTGCCAGCACCTCTCATGGGGGACTCCTCACCGGGGAGCTGTTTTTT. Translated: CASTSHGGLLTGELFF.

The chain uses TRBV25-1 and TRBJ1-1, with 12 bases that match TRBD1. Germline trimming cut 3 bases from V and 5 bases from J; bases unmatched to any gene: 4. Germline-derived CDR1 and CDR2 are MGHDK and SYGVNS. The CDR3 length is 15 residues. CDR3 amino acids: CASSEPGQGATEAFF. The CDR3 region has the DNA TGTGCCAGCAGTGAGCCGGGACAGGGGGCGACTGAAGCTTTCTTT.

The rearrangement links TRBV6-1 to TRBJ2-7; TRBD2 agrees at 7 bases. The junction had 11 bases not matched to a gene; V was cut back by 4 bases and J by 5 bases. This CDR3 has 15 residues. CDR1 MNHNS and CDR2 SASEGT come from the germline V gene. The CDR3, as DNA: TGTGCCAGCAGTGCAGTAAGCGGGGAGGACAACGAGCAGTACTTC. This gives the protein CASSAVSGEDNEQYF.

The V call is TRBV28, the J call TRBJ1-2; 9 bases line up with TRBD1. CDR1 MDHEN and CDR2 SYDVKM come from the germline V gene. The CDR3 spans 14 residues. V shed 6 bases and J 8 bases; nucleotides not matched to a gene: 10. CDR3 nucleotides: TGTGCCAGCAGCATATCCGGGACAGGGTACGGCTACACCTTC. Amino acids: CASSISGTGYGYTF.

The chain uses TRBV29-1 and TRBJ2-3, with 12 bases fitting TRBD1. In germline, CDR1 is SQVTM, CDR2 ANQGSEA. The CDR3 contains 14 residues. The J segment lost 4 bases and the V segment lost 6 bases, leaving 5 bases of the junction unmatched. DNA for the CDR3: TGCAGCGTGGAGGGGACAGGGGGCCCAGATACGCAGTATTTT. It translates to CSVEGTGGPDTQYF.

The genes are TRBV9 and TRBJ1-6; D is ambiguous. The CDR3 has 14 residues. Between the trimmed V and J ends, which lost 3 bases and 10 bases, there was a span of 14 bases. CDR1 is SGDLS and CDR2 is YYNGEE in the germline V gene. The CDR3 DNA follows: TGTGCCAGCAGCGCGTTAGAGGTAAACTCACCCCTCCACTTT. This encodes CASSALEVNSPLHF.

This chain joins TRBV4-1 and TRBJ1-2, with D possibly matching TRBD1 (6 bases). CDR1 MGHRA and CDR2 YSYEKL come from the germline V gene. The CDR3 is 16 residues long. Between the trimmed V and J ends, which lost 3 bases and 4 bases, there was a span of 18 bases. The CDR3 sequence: CASSQAGQLLAYGYTF. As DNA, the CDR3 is TGCGCCAGCAGCCAGGCCGGACAGCTCCTAGCCTATGGCTACACCTTC.

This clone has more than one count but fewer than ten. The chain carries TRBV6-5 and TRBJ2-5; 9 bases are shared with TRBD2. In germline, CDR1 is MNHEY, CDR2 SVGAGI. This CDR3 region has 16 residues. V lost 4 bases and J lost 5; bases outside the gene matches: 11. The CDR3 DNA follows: TGTGCCAGCAGTTTGGAACCGGGACTAGCTTACGAGACCCAGTACTTC. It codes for CASSLEPGLAYETQYF.

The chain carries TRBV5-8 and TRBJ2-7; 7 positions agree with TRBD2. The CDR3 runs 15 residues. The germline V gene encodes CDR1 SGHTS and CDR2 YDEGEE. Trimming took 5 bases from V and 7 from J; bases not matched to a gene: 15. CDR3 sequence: CASRPTGDRAGEQYF. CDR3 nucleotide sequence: TGTGCCAGCAGGCCGACCGGGGATCGAGCGGGAGAGCAGTACTTC.

The CDR3 is CASTGGTGANEKLFF. Written as DNA, the CDR3 is TGTGCCAGTACCGGAGGGACAGGGGCTAATGAAAAACTGTTTTTT. The gene calls are TRBV19 and TRBJ1-4; the match to TRBD1 covers 10 bases. Germline values: CDR1 LNHDA, CDR2 SQIVND (reference sequence). V lost 7 bases and J lost 3; bases outside the gene matches: 5. This CDR3 spans 15 amino acids.

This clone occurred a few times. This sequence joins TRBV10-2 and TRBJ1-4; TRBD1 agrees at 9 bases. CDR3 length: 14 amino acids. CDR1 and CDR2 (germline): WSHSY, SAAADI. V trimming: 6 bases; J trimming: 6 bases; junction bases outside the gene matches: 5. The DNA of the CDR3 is TGCGCCAGCAGACCACAGGGGGCTTATGAAAAACTGTTTTTT. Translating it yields CASRPQGAYEKLFF.

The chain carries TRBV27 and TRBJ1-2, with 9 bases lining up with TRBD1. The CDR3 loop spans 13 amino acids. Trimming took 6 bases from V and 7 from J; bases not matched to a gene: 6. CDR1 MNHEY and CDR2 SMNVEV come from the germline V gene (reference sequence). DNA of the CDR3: TGTGCCAGCAGCCTGGGACAGGGAGTTGGCTACACCTTC. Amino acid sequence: CASSLGQGVGYTF.

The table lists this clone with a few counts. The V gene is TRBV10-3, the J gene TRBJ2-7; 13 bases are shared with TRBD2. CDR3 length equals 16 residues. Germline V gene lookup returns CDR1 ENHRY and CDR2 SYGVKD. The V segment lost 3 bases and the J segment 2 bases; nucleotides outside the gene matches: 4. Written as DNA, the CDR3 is TGTGCCATCAGTGACACTAGCGGGGGGGTTACCTACGAGCAGTACTTC. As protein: CAISDTSGGVTYEQYF.